What follows is one T cell receptor (beta chain) and its context. Its antigen target is currently unknown. Qualities for individual bases were not recorded, and no much larger clone is one base off. These data come from a study of T cell changes during pregnancy in multiple sclerosis (dated by TCRdb to the late 2010s). Study-wide context: In women with multiple sclerosis, the researchers looked at how the T cell repertoire shifted as pregnancy progressed.

CDR1 and CDR2 were assigned from the germline V gene (reference sequence) as MNHEY and SMNVEV. V is cut by 6 bases and J by 4 bases, and the space between the germline ends is 7 bases. The CDR3 spans 11 residues, from the cysteine through the phenylalanine. This entry keeps only the CDR3 DNA: 33 bases, framed from base 1. The protocol used for the library was the immunoSEQ multiplex PCR assay. TCRdb carries this immuneACCESS record with in-frame sequences only. Its versions omit some clonotypes, under half of them owing to an unresolved V gene in the studies checked, with the rest unexplained. This sample gives under 85,000 clones in total; about 95% of them show up just once. Together, the top ten hold less than 0.6% of the sample.

Recombination linked TRBV27 to TRBJ2-7; matching of 6 bases hints at TRBD2 as the D gene. This clonotype was obtained from a female donor with multiple sclerosis, enrolled in a pregnancy study. This specimen was peripheral blood, taken in the third trimester of pregnancy. The bases are TGTGCCAGCAGGGCGGGGTACGAGCAGTACTTC. Translated, it gives CASRAGYEQYF.